Each of the 22 T cell receptor beta chains below was sequenced from the same sample in a study of blood T cell repertoires in COVID-19 (dated by TCRdb to the early 2020s). Receptor libraries were prepared by the immunoSEQ multiplex PCR assay. Drawn from immuneACCESS, this table holds only the in-frame rearrangements with V and J called that TCRdb kept. Clones are partly lost; checked studies trace under half to an unresolved V gene and leave the rest unexplained. The sample contains roughly 410,000 clones, more than 70% of them found a single time. In total, the top ten clones hold 0.95% to 1.5% of the sample. Source material: peripheral blood. The receptors originated from a middle-aged man with acute or convalescent COVID-19.

This clone has just one count. The chain employs TRBV9 and TRBJ1-1, with no clear D. Germline loops: CDR1 SGDLS, CDR2 YYNGEE. Trimming shortened V by 0 bases and J by 4 bases, and 10 bases separated the two germline ends. The CDR3 extends over 14 amino acids. CDR3 region: CASSVAISGTEAFF. In DNA, the CDR3 is TGTGCCAGCAGCGTAGCTATCTCGGGCACTGAAGCTTTCTTT. Looking up the rest from reference TRBV9 and TRBJ1-1 gives the full variable domain: DSGVTQTPKHLITATGQRVTLRCSPRSGDLSVYWYQQSLDQGLQFLIQYYNGEERAKGNILERFSAQQFPDLHSELNLSSLELGDSALYFCASSVAISGTEAFFGQGTRLTVV.

The V gene is TRBV3-1 (or the pseudogene TRBV3-2), the J gene TRBJ2-7; TRBD1 aligns across 9 bases. The CDR3 totals 14 residues. Germline CDR1 LGHDT, CDR2 YNNKEL (reference sequence). After removal of 1 base from V and 5 bases from J, the junction contained 3 bases not matched to a gene. CDR3 sequence: CASSQGTGEHEQYF. The CDR3 DNA is TGTGCCAGCAGCCAAGGGACAGGGGAACACGAGCAGTACTTC.

The chain links TRBV5-4 to TRBJ2-1, with 13 bases matching TRBD2. The V gene end was trimmed by 4 bases and the J gene end by 7 bases; junction bases not matched to a gene: 5. The CDR3 contains 15 residues. Per germline, CDR1 SGHNT and CDR2 YYREEE (reference sequence). CDR3 nucleotides: TGTGCCAGCAGCGAGGGACTAGCGGGAAGAAATGAGCAGTTCTTC. Its protein is CASSEGLAGRNEQFF.

This chain connects TRBV7-3 to TRBJ2-2; 10 bases are shared with TRBD1. J lost 8 bases, V lost 5 bases, and 8 bases had no gene match. Germline CDR1 and CDR2: SGHTA and FQGTGA. CDR3 length: 15 amino acids. CDR3 sequence (DNA): TGTGCCAGCAGCGAGACAGGGGGCGCGTTAGGGGAGCTGTTTTTT. It is translated as CASSETGGALGELFF.

V and J are TRBV4-1 and TRBJ2-1, with D maybe TRBD2 (5 bases). Trimming stripped 0 bases from V and 6 bases from J, with 6 bases between. CDR1 MGHRA and CDR2 YSYEKL come from the germline V gene. CDR3 length: 13 amino acids. CDR3 sequence (DNA): TGCGCCAGCAGCCAAGATGGAGGCAATGAGCAGTTCTTC. It yields the protein CASSQDGGNEQFF.

This clone appeared a single time. This may be a read error, as it is one base from a much larger clone. This sequence joins TRBV6-1 and TRBJ1-5; the match to TRBD1 covers 8 bases. The V gene's germline CDR1 is MNHNS and CDR2 SASEGT. The CDR3 covers 12 residues. The trim removed 6 bases at V and 7 bases at J, leaving 2 bases unmatched. This CDR3 is CASRQGEQPQHF. The DNA for the CDR3 is TGTGCCAGCAGACAGGGGGAGCAGCCCCAGCATTTT.

This clone has a handful of counts. This chain uses TRBV19 with TRBJ2-2, with D perhaps TRBD1 (5 bases). The germline V gene has CDR1 LNHDA and CDR2 SQIVND (reference sequence). The V and J ends lost 3 bases and 1 base respectively, with 6 bases between them. The CDR3 is made up of 14 amino acids. CDR3 region: CASSIGQNTGELFF. DNA for the CDR3: TGTGCCAGTAGTATTGGACAGAACACCGGGGAGCTGTTTTTT.

This chain links TRBV6-5 with TRBJ1-6; 9 bases match TRBD1. V shed 2 bases, J shed 7 bases, and the junction held 3 bases outside the gene matches. The CDR3 totals 15 residues. Per the germline V gene, CDR1 is MNHEY and CDR2 is SVGAGI. CDR3 DNA: TGTGCCAGCAGTTACCCCGGGACAGGGAATTCACCCCTCCACTTT. This sequence encodes CASSYPGTGNSPLHF.

V and J are TRBV7-2 and TRBJ1-5; 9 nucleotides align to TRBD1. This CDR3 is 15 amino acids long. J was trimmed by 5 bases and V by 3 bases; bases with no gene match: 5. Germline assignment: CDR1 SGHTA and CDR2 FQGNSA. The CDR3 DNA follows: TGTGCCAGCAGCTTTACGACAGGGGGTTATCAGCCCCAGCATTTT. It is translated as CASSFTTGGYQPQHF.

The chain is built from TRBV5-1 and TRBJ2-7; D remains unclear. The germline V gene encodes CDR1 SGHRS and CDR2 YFSETQ. V was pared by 2 bases and J by 7 bases, with 10 bases between. The CDR3 spans 12 residues. The CDR3 bases are TGCGCCAGCAGCTTCTCAGTGGAGGAGCAGTACTTC. It translates to CASSFSVEEQYF.

The chain has TRBV28 and TRBJ2-1; 12 nucleotides line up with TRBD2. Unmatched junction bases numbered 14, after V lost 3 bases and J lost 8 bases. Germline V gene lookup returns CDR1 MDHEN and CDR2 SYDVKM. This CDR3 is 18 amino acids long. CDR3 coding DNA: TGTGCCAGCAGTTTCGGGGTTCAGGGACTAGCGGGTTTCTATGAGCAGTTCTTC. Its protein is CASSFGVQGLAGFYEQFF.

The rearrangement uses TRBV15 and TRBJ1-2; D is possibly TRBD1 (6 bases). There are 13 residues in the CDR3. V lost 2 bases and J lost 9, with 13 bases in between. Germline-derived CDR1 and CDR2 are LNHNV and YYDKDF (reference sequence). As DNA, the CDR3 is TGTGCCACCAGCAGAACAGGGCTAGGAAGCTACACCTTC. It codes for CATSRTGLGSYTF.

This chain joins TRBV9 and TRBJ1-4, with D possibly being TRBD1 (5 bases). Trimming removed 4 bases from V and 8 bases from J, with 18 bases in between. Germline CDR1 SGDLS, CDR2 YYNGEE. The CDR3 extends over 15 amino acids. CDR3 nucleotide sequence: TGTGCCAGCAGCCCTCAGGGAGGGACGAGCGAAAAACTGTTTTTT. It translates to CASSPQGGTSEKLFF. Combining the CDR3 with reference TRBV9 and TRBJ1-4 gives the whole variable domain DSGVTQTPKHLITATGQRVTLRCSPRSGDLSVYWYQQSLDQGLQFLIQYYNGEERAKGNILERFSAQQFPDLHSELNLSSLELGDSALYFCASSPQGGTSEKLFFGSGTQLSVL.

The rearrangement links TRBV16 to TRBJ1-6, with D possibly being TRBD1 (5 bases). Between the trimmed V and J ends, which lost 0 bases and 6 bases, there was a span of 12 bases. The CDR3 totals 16 residues. Germline CDR1 KGHSY, CDR2 FQNENV. DNA for the CDR3: TGTGCCAGCAGCCAATCCGTGACAGAACTTAATTCACCCCTCCACTTT. Protein sequence: CASSQSVTELNSPLHF. Full variable domain (missing parts from reference TRBV16 and TRBJ1-6): GEEVAQTPKHLVRGEGQKAKLYCAPIKGHSYVFWYQQVLKNEFKFLISFQNENVFDETGMPKERFSAKCLPNSPCSLEIQATKLEDSAVYFCASSQSVTELNSPLHFGNGTRLTVT.

This chain uses TRBV11-2 with TRBJ2-7; D gene uncertain. The CDR3 length is 14 residues. Deletions cut 3 bases from V and 0 bases from J, with 9 bases between. The germline V gene has CDR1 SGHAT and CDR2 FQNNGV. Here the CDR3 reads CASSFNGNSYEQYF. The DNA for the CDR3 is TGTGCCAGCAGCTTTAACGGTAACTCCTACGAGCAGTACTTC.

V gene TRBV2 combines with J gene TRBJ2-3; TRBD2 matches at 11 bases. Unmatched junction bases numbered 11, after V lost 3 bases and J lost 6 bases. In germline, CDR1 is SNHLY, CDR2 FYNNEI. CDR3 length equals 17 residues. This CDR3 is CASSDVLLAGDSDTQYF. As DNA, the CDR3 is TGTGCCAGCAGTGATGTTTTACTAGCGGGAGATTCGGATACGCAGTATTTT.

V gene TRBV6-2 or TRBV6-3 combines with J gene TRBJ2-3; D is undetermined. Germline V gene lookup returns CDR1 MNHEY and CDR2 SVGEGT. Trimming took off 0 bases at V and 1 base at J, with 8 bases between the two ends. This CDR3 contains 15 residues. CDR3 residues: CASSYSHPGTDTQYF. CDR3 DNA: TGTGCCAGCAGTTACTCTCATCCGGGCACAGATACGCAGTATTTT.

This rearrangement joins TRBV6-1 to TRBJ1-5; possibly TRBD1 for D (6 bases). CDR1 and CDR2 (germline): MNHNS, SASEGT. Deletions cut 3 bases from V and 7 bases from J, with 22 bases between. The CDR3 has 17 amino acids. The CDR3 DNA follows: TGTGCCAGCAGTGATTCGCGACGAAGACAGGTTGAACAGCCCCAGCATTTT. It codes for CASSDSRRRQVEQPQHF.

This chain connects TRBV27 to TRBJ1-2; D ambiguous. The germline CDR1 and CDR2 sequences are MNHEY and SMNVEV (reference sequence). V lost 6 bases and J lost 6, with 20 bases in between. This CDR3 comprises 15 residues. The CDR3 DNA sequence: TGTGCCAGCAGCCCTGTTAGGCGCGGGTTTCATGGCTACACCTTC. As protein: CASSPVRRGFHGYTF.

The chain is built from TRBV9 and TRBJ2-3, with TRBD2 matching over 10 bases. The CDR3 sequence is 16 residues long. With 3 bases clipped from V and 7 bases from J, the junction kept 11 bases outside the gene matches. CDR1 and CDR2 (germline): SGDLS, YYNGEE. The chain's CDR3 is CASSAALAGMGNTQYF. CDR3 coding DNA: TGTGCCAGCAGCGCAGCACTAGCGGGGATGGGTAATACGCAGTATTTT.

This clone has a single count. The rearrangement links TRBV30 to TRBJ2-7, with D perhaps TRBD1 (6 bases). The CDR3 is made up of 13 amino acids. CDR1 and CDR2 (germline): GTSNPN, SVGIG (reference sequence). The V end lost 0 bases, the J end lost 6 bases, and 12 bases lay between the germline ends. CDR3: CAWSVIEQGEQYF. CDR3 sequence (DNA): TGTGCCTGGAGTGTAATCGAACAGGGCGAGCAGTACTTC.

The genes are TRBV7-6 and TRBJ1-2, with a tentative D call TRBD1 (5 bases). V was clipped by 5 bases and J by 2 bases, with 12 bases between them. The germline V gene has CDR1 SGHVS and CDR2 FNYEAQ. The CDR3 runs to 14 residues. CDR3 loop: CASSPKQGNYGYTF. The CDR3 DNA is TGTGCCAGCAGCCCAAAGCAGGGCAACTATGGCTACACCTTC.